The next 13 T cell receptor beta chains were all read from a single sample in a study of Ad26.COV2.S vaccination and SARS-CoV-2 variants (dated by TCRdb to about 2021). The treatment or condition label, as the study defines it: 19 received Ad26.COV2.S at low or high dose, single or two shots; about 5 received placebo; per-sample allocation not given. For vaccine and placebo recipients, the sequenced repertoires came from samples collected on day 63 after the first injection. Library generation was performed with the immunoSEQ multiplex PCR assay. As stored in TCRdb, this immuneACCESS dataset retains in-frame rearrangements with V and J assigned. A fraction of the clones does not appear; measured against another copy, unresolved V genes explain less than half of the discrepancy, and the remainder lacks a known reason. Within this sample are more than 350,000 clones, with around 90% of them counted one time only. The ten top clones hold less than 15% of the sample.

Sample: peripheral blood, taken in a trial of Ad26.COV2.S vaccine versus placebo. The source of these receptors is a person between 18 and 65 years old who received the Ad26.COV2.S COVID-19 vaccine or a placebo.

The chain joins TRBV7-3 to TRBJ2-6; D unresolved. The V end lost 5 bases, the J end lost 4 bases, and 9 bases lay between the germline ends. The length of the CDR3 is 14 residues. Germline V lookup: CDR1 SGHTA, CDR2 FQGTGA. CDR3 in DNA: TGTGCCAGCAGCACCCCGGCGGGGGCCAACGTCCTGACTTTC. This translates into CASSTPAGANVLTF.

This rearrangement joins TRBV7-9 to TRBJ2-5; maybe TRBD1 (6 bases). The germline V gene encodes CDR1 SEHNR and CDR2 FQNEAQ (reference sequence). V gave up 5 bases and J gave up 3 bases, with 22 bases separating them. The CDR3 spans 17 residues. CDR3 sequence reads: CASSLGRWGPREETQYF. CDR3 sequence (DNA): TGTGCCAGCAGCCTAGGTCGATGGGGGCCAAGAGAAGAGACCCAGTACTTC. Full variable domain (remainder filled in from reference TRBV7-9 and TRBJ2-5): DTGVSQNPRHKITKRGQNVTFRCDPISEHNRLYWYRQTLGQGPEFLTYFQNEAQLEKSRLLSDRFSAERPKGSFSTLEIQRTEQGDSAMYLCASSLGRWGPREETQYFGPGTRLLVL.

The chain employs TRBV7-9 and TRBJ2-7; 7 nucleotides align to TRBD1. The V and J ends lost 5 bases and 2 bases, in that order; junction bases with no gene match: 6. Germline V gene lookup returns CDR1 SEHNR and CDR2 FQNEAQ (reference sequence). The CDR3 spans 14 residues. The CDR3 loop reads CASSLLGQAYEQYF. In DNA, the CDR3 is TGTGCCAGCAGCCTTCTAGGACAGGCCTACGAGCAGTACTTC.

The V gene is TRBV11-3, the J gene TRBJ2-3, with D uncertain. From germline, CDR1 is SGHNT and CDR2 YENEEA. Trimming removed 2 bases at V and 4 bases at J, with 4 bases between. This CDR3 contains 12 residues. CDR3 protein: CASSLSSDTQYF. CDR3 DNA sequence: TGTGCCAGCAGCTTATCGTCAGATACGCAGTATTTT. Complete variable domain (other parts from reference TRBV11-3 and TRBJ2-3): EAGVVQSPRYKIIEKKQPVAFWCNPISGHNTLYWYLQNLGQGPELLIRYENEEAVDDSQLPKDRFSAERLKGVDSTLKIQPAELGDSAVYLCASSLSSDTQYFGPGTRLTVL.

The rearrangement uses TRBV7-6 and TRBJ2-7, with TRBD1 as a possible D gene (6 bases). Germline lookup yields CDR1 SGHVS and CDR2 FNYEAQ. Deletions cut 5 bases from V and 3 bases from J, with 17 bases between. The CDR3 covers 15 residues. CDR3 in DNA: TGTGCCAGCAGCCCAGCAGGGGCTACCATCTACGAGCAGTACTTC. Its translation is CASSPAGATIYEQYF. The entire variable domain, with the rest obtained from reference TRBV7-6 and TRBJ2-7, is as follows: GAGVSQSPRYKVTKRGQDVALRCDPISGHVSLYWYRQALGQGPEFLTYFNYEAQQDKSGLPNDRFSAERPEGSISTLTIQRTEQRDSAMYRCASSPAGATIYEQYFGPGTRLTVT.

CDR3 region: CASSLLRGARAFF. The CDR3 nucleotides read TGTGCCAGCAGTTTATTACGGGGGGCTCGGGCTTTCTTT. This chain links TRBV27 with TRBJ1-1; perhaps TRBD1 as D (6 bases). The CDR3 is 13 amino acids. Germline CDR1 reads MNHEY; CDR2 reads SMNVEV (reference sequence). V shed 1 base and J shed 11 bases, with 14 bases lying between them.

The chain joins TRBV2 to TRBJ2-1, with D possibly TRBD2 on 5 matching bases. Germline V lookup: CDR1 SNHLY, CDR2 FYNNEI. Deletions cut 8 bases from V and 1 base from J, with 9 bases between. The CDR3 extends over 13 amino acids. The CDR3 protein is CASQAESYNEQFF. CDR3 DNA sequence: TGTGCCAGCCAAGCGGAGTCCTACAATGAGCAGTTCTTC.

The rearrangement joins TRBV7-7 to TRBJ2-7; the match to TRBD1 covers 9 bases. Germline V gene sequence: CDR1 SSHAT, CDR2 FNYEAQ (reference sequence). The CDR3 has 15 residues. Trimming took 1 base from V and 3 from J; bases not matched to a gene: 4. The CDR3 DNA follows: TGTGCCAGCAGCTTAGGACAGGGGGTTAACTACGAGCAGTACTTC. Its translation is CASSLGQGVNYEQYF.

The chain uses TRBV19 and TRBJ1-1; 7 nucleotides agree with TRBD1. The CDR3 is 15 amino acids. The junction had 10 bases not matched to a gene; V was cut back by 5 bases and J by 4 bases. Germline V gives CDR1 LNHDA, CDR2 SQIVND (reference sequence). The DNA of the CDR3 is TGTGCCAGTAGTCACAGGGGAACCCCTGGCACTGAAGCTTTCTTT. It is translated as CASSHRGTPGTEAFF.

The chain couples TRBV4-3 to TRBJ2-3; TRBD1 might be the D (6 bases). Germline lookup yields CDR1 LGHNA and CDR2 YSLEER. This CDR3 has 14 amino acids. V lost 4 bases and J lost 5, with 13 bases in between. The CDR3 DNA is TGCGCCAGCAGCCCACAGGGTTGGGGAGATACGCAGTATTTT. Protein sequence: CASSPQGWGDTQYF.

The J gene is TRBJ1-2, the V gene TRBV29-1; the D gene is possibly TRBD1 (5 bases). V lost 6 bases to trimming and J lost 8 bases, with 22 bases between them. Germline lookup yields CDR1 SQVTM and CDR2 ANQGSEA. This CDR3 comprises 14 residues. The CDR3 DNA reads TGCAGCGTCCTAAGGGGATACACAGAGGAGGGCTACACCTTC. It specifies CSVLRGYTEEGYTF.

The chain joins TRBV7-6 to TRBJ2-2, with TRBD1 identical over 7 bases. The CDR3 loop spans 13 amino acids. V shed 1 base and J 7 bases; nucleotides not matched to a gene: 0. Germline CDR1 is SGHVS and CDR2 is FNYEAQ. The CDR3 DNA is TGTGCCAGCAGCTTAGGGGACAGCGGGGAGCTGTTTTTT. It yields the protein CASSLGDSGELFF.

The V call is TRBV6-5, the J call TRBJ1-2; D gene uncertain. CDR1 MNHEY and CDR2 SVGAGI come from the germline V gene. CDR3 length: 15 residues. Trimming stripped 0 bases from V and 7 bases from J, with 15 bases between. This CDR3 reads CASSYSRTHSGGYTF. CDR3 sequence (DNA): TGTGCCAGCAGTTACTCGAGGACGCACTCGGGTGGCTACACCTTC.